The 22 T cell receptor beta chains given below trace back to one sample, sequenced in a study of Graves' ophthalmopathy and Graves' hyperthyroidism. RNA transcripts served as template for amplifying TCR beta CDR3 sequences. In the first round, RT-PCR was carried out with HTBI primers, and a multiplex PCR formed the second round. TCRdb reprocessed the multiplex PCR reads with MiXCR, giving one entry per CDR3 protein. This sample has hundreds of thousands of distinct CDR3 sequences, with around 21% found just once. What was sequenced was peripheral blood. The source is a young woman with stable Graves' hyperthyroidism.

This clonotype showed up many times. The V and J genes are TRBV4-2 and TRBJ2-2; a possible D gene is TRBD1 (5 bases). Germline V lookup: CDR1 LGHNA, CDR2 YNFKEQ. The V gene lost 4 bases and the J gene lost 7 bases, with 13 bases spanning the gap. This CDR3 spans 14 amino acids. CDR3 sequence reads: CASSPPQGYGELFF. In nucleotides, the CDR3 is TGTGCCAGCAGCCCACCCCAGGGCTACGGGGAGCTGTTTTTT.

The chain carries TRBV28 and TRBJ2-7; 9 bases are a match to TRBD2. V dropped 6 bases and J dropped 0; count of bases not matched to a gene: 6. From germline, CDR1 is MDHEN and CDR2 SYDVKM. CDR3 length equals 15 residues. CDR3 loop: CASRLAGVFSYEQYF. As DNA, the CDR3 is TGTGCCAGCAGATTAGCGGGGGTTTTCTCCTACGAGCAGTACTTC. Based on the CDR3 plus reference TRBV28 and TRBJ2-7, the full variable domain is DVKVTQSSRYLVKRTGEKVFLECVQDMDHENMFWYRQDPGLGLRLIYFSYDVKMKEKGDIPEGYSVSREKKERFSLILESASTNQTSMYLCASRLAGVFSYEQYFGPGTRLTVT.

This clonotype has a count of ten or more. This chain connects TRBV10-2 to TRBJ2-7, with 7 bases matching TRBD1. V was pared by 6 bases and J by 7 bases, with 18 bases of the junction left unmatched. CDR3 length: 16 amino acids. Germline CDR1 reads WSHSY; CDR2 reads SAAADI. The CDR3 DNA follows: TGCGCCAGCAGCGAACGGACAGGAACCCCTTCGCGGGAGCAGTACTTC. Translating gives CASSERTGTPSREQYF.

This clonotype was counted a single time. This sequence joins TRBV20-1 and TRBJ2-7, with TRBD2 identical over 14 bases. The germline V gene has CDR1 DFQATT and CDR2 SNEGSKA (reference sequence). The CDR3 length is 15 residues. After removal of 1 base from V and 6 bases from J, the junction contained 5 bases not matched to a gene. CDR3 loop: CSARATSGRAGEQYF. CDR3 bases: TGCAGTGCTAGAGCGACTAGCGGGAGGGCCGGCGAGCAGTACTTC.

A note on this clonotype: A much larger clone sits a single nucleotide away, making a read error possible. This chain uses TRBV5-1 with TRBJ1-2; D remains unclear. This CDR3 has 15 residues. Germline V CDR1 and CDR2: SGHRS, YFSETQ. The CDR3 loop is CVSSLAGVISGGYTF. The CDR3 DNA reads as TGCGTCAGCAGCTTGGCCGGTGTGATTAGCGGGGGCTACACCTTC.

This clonotype was seen repeatedly, ten times or more. J is TRBJ2-5 and V is TRBV6-5; 8 nucleotides match TRBD2. The ends lost 0 bases at V and 5 bases at J; junction bases unmatched: 5. Looked up from germline, CDR1 is MNHEY and CDR2 is SVGAGI. The CDR3 sequence is 15 residues long. CDR3 nucleotide sequence: TGTGCCAGCAGTTACTCGTCGGGCGGGGGGGAGACCCAGTACTTC. Protein sequence: CASSYSSGGGETQYF.

V usage is TRBV4-1 and J usage is TRBJ1-5; D is possibly TRBD1 (5 bases). Germline values: CDR1 MGHRA, CDR2 YSYEKL. V was cut by 1 base and J by 2 bases, with 6 bases left in between. This CDR3 comprises 14 residues. This CDR3 is CASSQVGRNQPQHF. CDR3 nucleotide sequence: TGCGCCAGCAGCCAAGTGGGGCGCAATCAGCCCCAGCATTTT.

Many counts were recorded for this clonotype. The chain has TRBV7-2 and TRBJ2-7; 7 bases match TRBD2. Unmatched junction bases numbered 6, after V lost 4 bases and J lost 3 bases. This CDR3 comprises 14 residues. Germline V gives CDR1 SGHTA, CDR2 FQGNSA. This CDR3 is CASSYGSGLYEQYF. CDR3 DNA: TGTGCCAGCAGCTACGGTAGCGGGCTCTACGAGCAGTACTTC.

This clonotype was recorded many times. The junction shows a germline mismatch at one end, possibly a read error. This chain joins TRBV29-1 and TRBJ1-1; D uncertain. In germline, CDR1 is SQVTM, CDR2 ANQGSEA. This CDR3 has 11 residues. The CDR3 sequence: CSVEDHTEAFF. CDR3 DNA: TGCAGCGTTGAAGACCACACAGAAGCTTTCTTT.

This chain joins TRBV7-2 and TRBJ1-1, with D hard to call. The CDR3 sequence is 14 residues long. V was pared by 1 base and J by 7 bases, with 13 bases between. Germline V gene lookup returns CDR1 SGHTA and CDR2 FQGNSA. The CDR3 sequence: CASSLEFGPYEAFF. In DNA form, the CDR3 reads TGTGCCAGCAGCTTAGAATTCGGACCGTATGAAGCTTTCTTT. The variable domain in full, completed from reference TRBV7-2 and TRBJ1-1, reads GAGVSQSPSNKVTEKGKDVELRCDPISGHTALYWYRQSLGQGLEFLIYFQGNSAPDKSGLPSDRFSAERTGGSVSTLTIQRTQQEDSAVYLCASSLEFGPYEAFFGQGTRLTVV.

This clonotype was seen ten or more times. The V and J genes are TRBV6-2 or TRBV6-3 and TRBJ1-2, with D possibly matching TRBD1 (6 bases). This CDR3 has 13 amino acids. The V end was cut by 3 bases, the J end by 8 bases, with 13 bases between. Germline CDR1 is MNHEY and CDR2 is SVGEGT. CDR3 coding DNA: TGTGCCAGCAGTTATACGGGGGCGAACGGCTACACCTTC. Its protein is CASSYTGANGYTF.

J is TRBJ1-2 and V is TRBV2; TRBD1 is a possible D gene (6 bases). Germline CDR1 is SNHLY and CDR2 is FYNNEI. CDR3 length: 14 residues. Trimming removed 7 bases from V and 7 bases from J, with 19 bases in between. CDR3 coding DNA: TGTGCCAGCACCGGGACCTACGGAGGGGGTGGCTACACCTTC. It is translated as CASTGTYGGGGYTF.

Notes on this clonotype: One end of the junction varies from germline; a read error may be responsible. V is TRBV20-1 and J is TRBJ2-7; TRBD2 matches at 10 bases. Germline values: CDR1 DFQATT, CDR2 SNEGSKA (reference sequence). The CDR3 is made up of 14 amino acids. CDR3 sequence (DNA): TGCAGAGCTATAGCGGGAGGAACATCCTACGAGCAGTACTTC. Protein product: CRAIAGGTSYEQYF.

This clonotype was observed at least ten times. This chain connects TRBV15 to TRBJ2-6; no reliable D call. This CDR3 contains 16 residues. V shed 0 bases and J shed 0 bases, with 6 bases lying between them. Germline V gives CDR1 LNHNV, CDR2 YYDKDF (reference sequence). CDR3 nucleotide sequence: TGTGCCACCAGCAGAGACTACAACTCTGGGGCCAACGTCCTGACTTTC. It specifies CATSRDYNSGANVLTF.

V is TRBV5-1 and J is TRBJ2-7; 7 positions agree with TRBD1. This CDR3 contains 13 residues. The V gene's germline CDR1 is SGHRS and CDR2 YFSETQ. V dropped 6 bases and J dropped 2; count of bases not matched to a gene: 5. The CDR3 bases are TGCGCCAGCACCCAGGACAGGACCTACGAGCAGTACTTC. This encodes CASTQDRTYEQYF.

Many counts were recorded for this clonotype. V is TRBV20-1 and J is TRBJ2-5, with a tentative D call TRBD2 (6 bases). The germline CDR1 and CDR2 sequences are DFQATT and SNEGSKA (reference sequence). V dropped 3 bases and J dropped 5 bases, with 19 bases sitting between them. The CDR3 sequence is 15 residues long. The CDR3: CSASPIADLRETQYF. CDR3 bases: TGCAGTGCTAGCCCTATAGCGGACCTAAGGGAGACCCAGTACTTC.

The genes are TRBV6-1 and TRBJ1-6, with no clear D. Germline loops: CDR1 MNHNS, CDR2 SASEGT. V gave up 0 bases and J gave up 4 bases, with 4 bases separating them. CDR3 length: 14 residues. The DNA for the CDR3 is TGTGCCAGCAGTGAAGCGGGGTATAATTCACCCCTCCACTTT. Its translation is CASSEAGYNSPLHF.

The chain couples TRBV6-5 to TRBJ1-4; a weak D match, TRBD1 (6 bases). Germline V gene lookup returns CDR1 MNHEY and CDR2 SVGAGI. The CDR3 totals 15 residues. Trimming removed 0 bases from V and 8 bases from J, with 13 bases in between. CDR3 protein: CASSYSRGGGEKLFF. The CDR3 DNA follows: TGTGCCAGCAGTTACTCGAGGGGGGGCGGGGAAAAACTGTTTTTT.

This clonotype was observed many times. The V gene is TRBV7-2, the J gene TRBJ1-2; the D gene is possibly TRBD1 (5 bases). Germline V gives CDR1 SGHTA, CDR2 FQGNSA. The CDR3 contains 14 residues. The V and J ends lost 2 bases and 5 bases respectively, with 12 bases between them. The CDR3 DNA reads as TGTGCCAGCAGCTTATCCGCAGGGAATTATGGCTACACCTTC. It yields the protein CASSLSAGNYGYTF. The entire variable domain, with the rest obtained from reference TRBV7-2 and TRBJ1-2, is as follows: GAGVSQSPSNKVTEKGKDVELRCDPISGHTALYWYRQSLGQGLEFLIYFQGNSAPDKSGLPSDRFSAERTGGSVSTLTIQRTQQEDSAVYLCASSLSAGNYGYTFGSGTRLTVV.

This clonotype was found many times. This chain joins TRBV6-1 and TRBJ2-5; D gene uncertain. Per the germline V gene, CDR1 is MNHNS and CDR2 is SASEGT. V shed 6 bases and J shed 5 bases, with 16 bases lying between them. This CDR3 comprises 14 residues. This CDR3 is CASSILGPSETQYF. The CDR3, as DNA: TGTGCCAGCAGCATTCTCGGACCTTCCGAGACCCAGTACTTC.

J is TRBJ1-1 and V is TRBV5-1; D is unclear. Germline V gene sequence: CDR1 SGHRS, CDR2 YFSETQ. V lost 5 bases to trimming and J lost 4 bases, with 18 bases between them. The length of the CDR3 is 15 residues. The chain's CDR3 is CASRSSPQFSTEAFF. CDR3 nucleotides: TGCGCCAGCAGGTCGTCGCCCCAGTTCAGCACTGAAGCTTTCTTT.

This clonotype has a count of ten or more. The chain links TRBV6-1 to TRBJ1-1; TRBD1 matches 7 bases. CDR1 is MNHNS, CDR2 SASEGT, per germline. The V gene end was trimmed by 4 bases and the J gene end by 10 bases; junction bases not matched to a gene: 3. The length of the CDR3 is 11 residues. Here the CDR3 reads CASSAGGLAFF. CDR3 sequence (DNA): TGTGCCAGCAGTGCAGGGGGGTTAGCTTTCTTT.